Following are 6 T cell receptor beta chains from one sample sequenced in a study of T cell responses to AZD1222 COVID-19 vaccine. The data were produced by immunoSEQ multiplex PCR, yet TCRdb's version contains in-frame clones alone and is incomplete. Altogether more than 85,000 clones are present, 85% to 95% being singletons, with the ten largest covering roughly 7.6%. Sequences were derived from peripheral blood, sampled on day 0 of AZD1222 vaccination. The receptors shown here come from an adult in good health.

This clone was recorded once. The rearrangement joins TRBV30 to TRBJ2-1; 9 nucleotides agree with TRBD1. The V gene's germline CDR1 is GTSNPN and CDR2 SVGIG (reference sequence). The trim removed 3 bases at V and 4 bases at J, leaving 7 bases unmatched. The CDR3 totals 15 residues. The CDR3 loop is CAWRAGTGMYNEQFF. The CDR3 nucleotides read TGTGCCTGGAGGGCTGGGACAGGGATGTACAATGAGCAGTTCTTC.

The J gene is TRBJ1-1, the V gene TRBV11-3; 7 positions agree with TRBD1. CDR3 length equals 17 residues. The V segment lost 1 base and the J segment 3 bases; nucleotides outside the gene matches: 11. Germline loops: CDR1 SGHNT, CDR2 YENEEA. The CDR3 DNA reads TGTGCCAGCAGCTTAGTAGGGGCAGGGGGGAAGGACACTGAAGCTTTCTTT. Its protein is CASSLVGAGGKDTEAFF.

The chain couples TRBV9 to TRBJ2-5, with 10 bases fitting TRBD2. Germline CDR1 SGDLS, CDR2 YYNGEE. V was clipped by 2 bases and J by 4 bases; unmatched bases: 8. The CDR3 runs to 16 residues. The CDR3 reads CASSVGGIAGGETQYF. The CDR3 bases are TGTGCCAGCAGCGTGGGTGGGATAGCGGGGGGAGAGACCCAGTACTTC.

The chain is built from TRBV7-9 and TRBJ2-7; D is perhaps TRBD1 (5 bases). This CDR3 comprises 18 residues. V was shortened by 1 base and J by 1 base, with 20 bases between the two germline ends. Germline V gene sequence: CDR1 SEHNR, CDR2 FQNEAQ (reference sequence). As DNA, the CDR3 is TGTGCCAGCAGCTTAGGTCCTCTGACTTACCAGGGATCCTACGAGCAGTACTTC. Its protein product is CASSLGPLTYQGSYEQYF.

V gene TRBV5-1 combines with J gene TRBJ2-1; D perhaps matches TRBD2 (5 bases). The germline CDR1 and CDR2 sequences are SGHRS and YFSETQ. Trimming removed 2 bases at V and 6 bases at J, with 6 bases between. CDR3 length: 12 amino acids. In DNA form, the CDR3 reads TGCGCCAGCAGCTTACTAGGCAATGAGCAGTTCTTC. Amino acids: CASSLLGNEQFF.

In the case of this clone: Mismatch with germline at one junction end may stem from a read error. The chain is built from TRBV4-2 and TRBJ1-1; D is unclear. Germline V gene data show CDR1 as LGHNA and CDR2 as YNFKEQ. There are 11 residues in the CDR3. CDR3 in DNA: TGTGCCAGCAGCCAAACCGATGAAACTTTCTTT. It yields the protein CASSQTDETFF.